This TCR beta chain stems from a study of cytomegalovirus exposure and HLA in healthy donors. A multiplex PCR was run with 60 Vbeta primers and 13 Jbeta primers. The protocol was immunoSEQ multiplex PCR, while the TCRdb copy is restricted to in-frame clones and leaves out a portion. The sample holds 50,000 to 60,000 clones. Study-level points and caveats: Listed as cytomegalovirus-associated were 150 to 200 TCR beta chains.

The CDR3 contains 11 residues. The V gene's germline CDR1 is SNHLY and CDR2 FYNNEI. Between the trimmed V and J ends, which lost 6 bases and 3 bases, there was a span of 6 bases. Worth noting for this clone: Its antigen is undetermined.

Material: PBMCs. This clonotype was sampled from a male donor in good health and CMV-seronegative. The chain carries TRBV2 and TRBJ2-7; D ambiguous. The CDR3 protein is CASRYSYEQYF. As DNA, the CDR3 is TGTGCCAGCAGATACAGCTACGAGCAGTACTTC.